These T cell receptor beta chains were read from a single sample in a study of T-cell reconstitution after alpha-beta-depleted transplantation in children. Via MiXCR, TCRdb re-called the PCR reads, giving one row per CDR3 protein. This sample has 190,000 or so distinct CDR3 sequences, with 6.3% found just once. Here the sequenced sample was PBMCs, taken before TCRalphabeta/CD19-depleted stem cell transplant. The source of these receptors is a girl under two years old with combined immunodeficiency, due to receive a stem cell transplant. The CDR3 runs from the conserved cysteine through the conserved F or W. The D gene is left open where the match is weak. Not every row has a clone size; where given, it reads once, few, many or a size class.

. TRBJ1-1 many TRBV4-2 CASSHRQVNTEAFF TGTGCCAGCAGCCACCGACAGGTGAACACTGAAGCTTTCTTT
TRBD2 TRBJ2-5 many TRBV10-3 CAISREGPRETQYF TGTGCCATCAGTCGGGAGGGCCCTCGAGAGACCCAGTACTTC
. TRBJ2-5 many TRBV24-1 CATSDTAGTVTQYF TGTGCCACCAGTGATACAGCTGGTACGGTGACCCAGTACTTC
TRBD1 TRBJ2-7 . TRBV28 CASTLTGWYEQYF TGTGCCAGCACCCTGACAGGGTGGTACGAGCAGTACTTC
. TRBJ2-1 many TRBV12-3/TRBV12-4 CASSSPGNEQFF TGTGCCAGCAGTTCCCCGGGCAATGAGCAGTTCTTC
. TRBJ2-1 many TRBV11-2 CASSVLPGMVSEQFF TGTGCCAGCAGCGTCCTACCCGGGATGGTTTCTGAGCAGTTCTTC
. TRBJ1-2 many TRBV7-6 CASSLGAAYGYTF TGTGCCAGCAGCTTAGGGGCAGCTTATGGCTACACCTTC
. TRBJ2-7 many TRBV5-1 CASSKERFSYEQYF TGCGCCAGCAGCAAGGAGCGCTTCTCCTACGAGCAGTACTTC
TRBD2 TRBJ2-5 . TRBV6-5 CASSLAGEQTQYF TGTGCCAGCAGTTTAGCGGGAGAACAGACCCAGTACTTC
TRBD2 TRBJ2-4 many TRBV29-1 CSVHDPSGGNIQYF TGCAGCGTCCATGACCCTAGCGGAGGGAACATTCAGTACTTC
. TRBJ2-3 many TRBV14 CASSQYFREDSTDTQYF TGTGCCAGCAGCCAATATTTCAGGGAGGATAGCACAGATACGCAGTATTTT
. TRBJ2-4 many TRBV12-3/TRBV12-4 CASSLMGAPGDIQYF TGTGCCAGCAGTTTAATGGGGGCACCTGGGGACATTCAGTACTTC
. TRBJ1-2 many TRBV27 CASSFGVDYGYTF TGTGCCAGCAGTTTCGGGGTGGACTATGGCTACACCTTC
TRBD1 TRBJ1-5 many TRBV20-1 CSATGTGMMSNQPQHF TGCAGTGCTACCGGGACAGGCATGATGAGCAATCAGCCCCAGCATTTT
. TRBJ1-1 many TRBV4-1 CASSPISTGGTEAFF TGCGCCAGCAGCCCCATATCGACCGGGGGAACTGAAGCTTTCTTT
. TRBJ2-1 many TRBV12-3/TRBV12-4 CASSLAGSYNEQFF TGTGCCAGCAGTTTGGCGGGATCCTACAATGAGCAGTTCTTC
. TRBJ2-7 many TRBV3-1 CASSQVNEQYF TGTGCCAGCAGCCAAGTAAATGAGCAGTACTTC
. TRBJ2-3 many TRBV21-1 CASAGTDTQYF TGTGCCAGCGCTGGCACAGATACGCAGTATTTT
. TRBJ2-3 many TRBV9 CASSLGRSLIDTQYF TGTGCCAGCAGCCTCGGCCGGAGTTTGATAGATACGCAGTATTTT
. TRBJ1-5 . TRBV6-2/TRBV6-3 CASSDTYQPQHF TGTGCCAGCAGTGACACCTATCAGCCCCAGCATTTT
TRBD2 TRBJ2-7 many TRBV7-8 CASSEETSGTFPLTYEQYF TGTGCCAGCTCCGAAGAGACTAGCGGGACATTCCCGTTAACCTACGAGCAGTACTTC
TRBD1 TRBJ1-5 . TRBV6-2/TRBV6-3 CASSYSTDRQYSNQLQHF TGTGCCAGCAGTTACTCGACGGACAGGCAATATAGCAATCAGCTCCAGCATTTT
. TRBJ1-2 many TRBV29-1 CSVLGLQGYGYTF TGCAGCGTGTTAGGACTGCAGGGCTATGGCTACACCTTC
TRBD2 TRBJ2-1 many TRBV28 CASSLRGVYNEQFF TGTGCCAGCAGTTTACGGGGGGTATACAATGAGCAGTTCTTC
TRBD1 TRBJ1-1 many TRBV5-1 CASSRTGGGGNTEAFF TGCGCCAGCAGCCGGACAGGGGGCGGAGGGAACACTGAAGCTTTCTTT
. TRBJ2-7 many TRBV27 CASRNGIYEQYF TGTGCCAGCAGAAACGGGATCTACGAGCAGTACTTC
. TRBJ2-7 many TRBV6-1 CASYHYEQYF TGTGCCAGCTATCACTACGAGCAGTACTTC
TRBD2 TRBJ2-1 many TRBV5-4 CASSFPPGGSSYNEQFF TGTGCCAGCAGCTTTCCCCCCGGCGGGAGCTCCTACAATGAGCAGTTCTTC
. TRBJ1-1 many TRBV5-1 CASSPYLQGNTEAFF TGCGCCAGCAGCCCCTATCTGCAGGGGAACACTGAAGCTTTCTTT
. TRBJ1-5 few TRBV7-2 CASSAGPNQPQHF TGTGCCAGCAGCGCCGGGCCCAATCAGCCCCAGCATTTT
. TRBJ1-5 few TRBV3-1 CASSQDPQDQPQHF TGTGCCAGCAGCCAAGATCCACAGGACCAGCCCCAGCATTTT
. TRBJ2-6 many TRBV20-1 CSATLGDLGANVLTF TGCAGTGCTACCCTCGGGGACCTTGGGGCCAACGTCCTGACTTTC
TRBD2 TRBJ2-3 many TRBV29-1 CSVGGLAGGPPDTQYF TGCAGCGTTGGGGGACTAGCGGGAGGGCCCCCAGATACGCAGTATTTT
. TRBJ1-2 few TRBV4-3 CASSLDPGGDGYTF TGCGCCAGCAGCCTCGACCCGGGAGGAGATGGCTACACCTTC
TRBD1 TRBJ1-6 . TRBV20-1 CSARDPPRQGSSPLHF TGCAGTGCTAGAGATCCGCCCCGACAGGGTAGTTCACCCCTCCACTTT
TRBD2 TRBJ2-5 . TRBV4-2 CASSPRGGGIQETQYF TGTGCCAGCAGCCCCCGCGGGGGGGGTATCCAAGAGACCCAGTACTTC
. TRBJ1-5 many TRBV27 CASSPGTDSRQPQHF TGTGCCAGCAGTCCCGGGACCGATTCCCGTCAGCCCCAGCATTTT
. TRBJ2-1 many TRBV9 CASSAPVSNEQFF TGTGCCAGCAGCGCGCCGGTTTCAAATGAGCAGTTCTTC
. TRBJ2-2 many TRBV5-1 CASSLFDTGELFF TGCGCCAGCAGCTTGTTCGACACCGGGGAGCTGTTTTTT
TRBD2 TRBJ2-1 many TRBV24-1 CATSDGTSGFF TGTGCCACCAGTGACGGGACTAGTGGGTTCTTC
TRBD2 TRBJ2-3 few TRBV19 CASEAGEGFADTQYF TGTGCCAGTGAGGCGGGGGAAGGGTTCGCAGATACGCAGTATTTT
TRBD2 TRBJ2-7 many TRBV4-1 CASSQAAVAGVAYEQYF TGCGCCAGCAGCCAAGCGGCTGTAGCGGGAGTGGCCTACGAGCAGTACTTC
TRBD1 TRBJ2-1 many TRBV20-1 CSARDRGSNEQFF TGCAGTGCTAGGGACAGGGGTAGCAATGAGCAGTTCTTC
TRBD2 TRBJ2-5 few TRBV12-3/TRBV12-4 CASSSSIAGEETQYF TGTGCCAGCAGTTCCTCGATAGCGGGGGAAGAGACCCAGTACTTC
. TRBJ2-3 many TRBV5-5 CASIRTGTGVTDTQYF TGTGCCAGCATCAGGACCGGGACTGGAGTGACAGATACGCAGTATTTT
. TRBJ1-2 many TRBV7-9 CASSLQGSGGYTF TGTGCCAGCAGCTTACAGGGATCGGGAGGCTACACCTTC
. TRBJ2-1 many TRBV7-8 CASSLDGTHYNEQFF TGTGCCAGCAGCCTAGACGGGACCCACTACAATGAGCAGTTCTTC
TRBD1 TRBJ1-2 few TRBV29-1 CSVEPGGWYGYTF TGCAGCGTTGAGCCAGGGGGTTGGTATGGCTACACCTTC
. TRBJ1-2 . TRBV7-3 CASNERPRLHGRYGYTF TGTGCCAGCAACGAGCGCCCAAGGCTTCACGGGCGCTATGGCTACACCTTC
TRBD2 TRBJ2-1 many TRBV20-1 CSARGYGAGYRNEQFF TGCAGTGCACGTGGTTATGGAGCGGGATACCGGAATGAGCAGTTCTTC
TRBD2 TRBJ2-1 few TRBV29-1 CSANLAGELNEQFF TGCAGCGCAAATTTAGCGGGAGAATTGAATGAGCAGTTCTTC
. TRBJ2-3 many TRBV28 CASSLMGFLENEPQYF TGTGCCAGCAGTTTAATGGGCTTCCTCGAAAACGAACCGCAGTATTTT